One sample yielded the 16 T cell receptor beta chains listed below, sequenced in a study of blood T cell repertoires in COVID-19. The assay was immunoSEQ multiplex PCR, and TCRdb's table has in-frame clones only and misses some. The profile covers about 40,000 clones, with about nine tenths appearing a single time and approximately 0.37% taken by the ten largest. The material sequenced was peripheral blood. These TCRs come from a human donor in a cohort sampled during active COVID-19.

The genes are TRBV25-1 and TRBJ1-2; 7 bases are a match to TRBD1. This CDR3 contains 13 residues. J lost 2 bases, V lost 9 bases, and 6 bases had no gene match. The V gene's germline CDR1 is MGHDK and CDR2 SYGVNS. This chain's CDR3 is CARLDRTNYGYTF. CDR3 bases: TGTGCCAGGTTGGACAGGACAAACTATGGCTACACCTTC.

The chain uses TRBV5-1 and TRBJ1-2; TRBD1 aligns across 9 bases. Germline V gene lookup returns CDR1 SGHRS and CDR2 YFSETQ. The CDR3 contains 17 residues. The V and J ends lost 2 bases and 4 bases, in that order; junction bases with no gene match: 12. CDR3 DNA: TGCGCCAGCAGCTTCGACCCCGACAGGGGGGGTAGCTATGGCTACACCTTC. This gives the protein CASSFDPDRGGSYGYTF. The whole variable domain, remainder taken from reference TRBV5-1 and TRBJ1-2, is KAGVTQTPRYLIKTRGQQVTLSCSPISGHRSVSWYQQTPGQGLQFLFEYFSETQRNKGNFPGRFSGRQFSNSRSEMNVSTLELGDSALYLCASSFDPDRGGSYGYTFGSGTRLTVV.

Note on this clone: At one of its ends the junction is not consistent with the germline gene, which may arise from a read error. Other nucleotide sequences in the sample specify the same CDR3. The chain has TRBV4-3 and TRBJ2-7; TRBD1 agrees at 8 bases. CDR1 is LGHNA and CDR2 is YSLEER in the germline V gene. This CDR3 has 15 amino acids. The CDR3 DNA follows: TGCGCCAGCAGCCGAGAGACAGGGGAATCCTATGAGCAGTACTTC. This codes for CASSRETGESYEQYF.

This clone was detected only once. J is TRBJ2-7 and V is TRBV7-9; no clear D gene. Germline values: CDR1 SEHNR, CDR2 FQNEAQ (reference sequence). Deletions cut 5 bases from V and 0 bases from J, with 5 bases between. The CDR3 consists of 12 residues. The CDR3 here is CASSPSSYEQYF. CDR3 in DNA: TGTGCCAGCAGCCCTTCCTCCTACGAGCAGTACTTC.

The CDR3 region has the DNA TGTGCCAGCAGCTTGGGGGCCGGGACATACTACGAGCAGTACTTC. This encodes CASSLGAGTYYEQYF. This chain joins TRBV5-6 and TRBJ2-7; TRBD1 might be the D (6 bases). CDR3 length: 15 residues. CDR1 is SGHDT, CDR2 YYEEEE, per germline. Trimming shortened V by 0 bases and J by 3 bases, and 13 bases separated the two germline ends.

The CDR3 nucleotides read TGTGCCAGCAGCTTGGGCAGGGCCACTGAAGCTTTCTTT. Its translation: CASSLGRATEAFF. The chain recombines TRBV5-5 with TRBJ1-1; D might be TRBD1 (5 bases). The germline V gene encodes CDR1 SGHKS and CDR2 YYEKEE (reference sequence). V lost 0 bases to trimming and J lost 4 bases, with 7 bases between them. This CDR3 has 13 residues.

The table lists this clone with a count of one. The rearrangement uses TRBV27 and TRBJ1-5, with D possibly matching TRBD1 (6 bases). The V end lost 3 bases, the J end lost 4 bases, and 7 bases lay between the germline ends. The CDR3 contains 13 residues. CDR1 MNHEY and CDR2 SMNVEV come from the germline V gene (reference sequence). CDR3 coding DNA: TGTGCCAGCAGTTTCCAGGGGAATCAGCCCCAGCATTTT. Protein product: CASSFQGNQPQHF.

The chain recombines TRBV5-5 with TRBJ1-1; D ambiguous. V lost 3 bases and J lost 5, with 14 bases in between. The CDR3 spans 14 residues. The germline V gene encodes CDR1 SGHKS and CDR2 YYEKEE (reference sequence). The CDR3 region is CASSYFGDRTEAFF. CDR3 nucleotide sequence: TGTGCCAGCAGCTATTTCGGGGATAGGACTGAAGCTTTCTTT. The variable domain in full, with the rest retrieved from reference TRBV5-5 and TRBJ1-1, is DAGVTQSPTHLIKTRGQQVTLRCSPISGHKSVSWYQQVLGQGPQFIFQYYEKEERGRGNFPDRFSARQFPNYSSELNVNALLLGDSALYLCASSYFGDRTEAFFGQGTRLTVV.

The chain recombines TRBV11-2 with TRBJ1-4, with TRBD1 matching 9 bases. The length of the CDR3 is 16 residues. After removal of 0 bases from V and 6 bases from J, the junction contained 5 bases not matched to a gene. CDR1 is SGHAT and CDR2 is FQNNGV in the germline V gene. CDR3 sequence reads: CASSLDQGQGDEKLFF. CDR3 DNA sequence: TGTGCCAGCAGCTTAGATCAGGGACAGGGAGATGAAAAACTGTTTTTT.

J is TRBJ1-5 and V is TRBV19; 9 positions match TRBD1. The CDR3 has 14 residues. The trim removed 9 bases at V and 0 bases at J, leaving 3 bases unmatched. The V gene's germline CDR1 is LNHDA and CDR2 SQIVND (reference sequence). CDR3 sequence reads: CASRTGVSNQPQHF. The DNA for the CDR3 is TGTGCCAGCCGGACAGGGGTTAGCAATCAGCCCCAGCATTTT.

The V gene is TRBV7-2, the J gene TRBJ2-7; 7 positions match TRBD2. In germline, CDR1 is SGHTA, CDR2 FQGNSA. The trim removed 3 bases at V and 2 bases at J, leaving 4 bases unmatched. This CDR3 is 14 amino acids long. This CDR3 is CASSFGGTTYEQYF. In nucleotides, the CDR3 is TGTGCCAGCAGCTTCGGGGGGACGACCTACGAGCAGTACTTC.

The V gene is TRBV27, the J gene TRBJ2-7; D might be TRBD2 (5 bases). The V end was cut by 7 bases, the J end by 2 bases, with 15 bases between. Germline CDR1 reads MNHEY; CDR2 reads SMNVEV (reference sequence). This CDR3 contains 14 residues. DNA for the CDR3: TGTGCCAGCACCCCTGAGGGCCCGGCCTACGAGCAGTACTTC. Translating it yields CASTPEGPAYEQYF.

This chain uses TRBV2 with TRBJ1-4, with 11 bases matching TRBD1. Germline V gene sequence: CDR1 SNHLY, CDR2 FYNNEI. V was clipped by 4 bases and J by 7 bases; unmatched bases: 5. This CDR3 has 15 residues. DNA for the CDR3: TGTGCCAGCAGTGTAGGGACAGGGGGAGGTGAAAAACTGTTTTTT. It specifies CASSVGTGGGEKLFF.

This chain joins TRBV7-2 and TRBJ2-7, with TRBD1 identical over 7 bases. V shed 7 bases, J shed 4 bases, and the junction held 10 bases outside the gene matches. Germline V gives CDR1 SGHTA, CDR2 FQGNSA. The CDR3 runs 14 residues. CDR3 sequence reads: CASNTGVREYEQYF. DNA for the CDR3: TGTGCCAGCAACACAGGGGTAAGGGAGTACGAGCAGTACTTC.

This clone came up once. As DNA, the CDR3 is TGTGCCAGCAGTAACGGGCCAGGGGCTTCTGGGGCCAACGTCCTGACTTTC. It encodes CASSNGPGASGANVLTF. The chain joins TRBV27 to TRBJ2-6, with D tentatively TRBD1 (6 bases). The CDR3 has 17 residues. V lost 5 bases to trimming and J lost 1 base, with 15 bases between them. Germline CDR1 MNHEY, CDR2 SMNVEV (reference sequence).

The V call is TRBV20-1, the J call TRBJ1-2; possible D gene TRBD1, 6 bases. Germline-derived CDR1 and CDR2 are DFQATT and SNEGSKA (reference sequence). CDR3 length: 11 amino acids. V was trimmed by 8 bases and J by 8 bases, leaving 15 bases between them. The CDR3 DNA reads as TGCAGTAATCTAGTGGGGGCGGGCTACACCTTC. Translated, it gives CSNLVGAGYTF.